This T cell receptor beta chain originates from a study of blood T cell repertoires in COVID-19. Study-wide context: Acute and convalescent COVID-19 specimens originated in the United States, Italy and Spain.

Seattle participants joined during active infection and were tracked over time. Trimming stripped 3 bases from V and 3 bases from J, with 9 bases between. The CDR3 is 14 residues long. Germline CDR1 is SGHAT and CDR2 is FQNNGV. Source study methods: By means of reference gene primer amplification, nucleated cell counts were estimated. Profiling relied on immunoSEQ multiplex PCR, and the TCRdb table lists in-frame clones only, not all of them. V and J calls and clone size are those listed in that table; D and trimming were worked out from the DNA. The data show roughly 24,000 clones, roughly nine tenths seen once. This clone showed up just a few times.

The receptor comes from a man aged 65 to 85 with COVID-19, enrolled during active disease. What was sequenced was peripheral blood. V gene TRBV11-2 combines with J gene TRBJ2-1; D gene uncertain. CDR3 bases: TGTGCCAGCAGCTTGGAGAGTGGCTACAATGAGCAGTTCTTC. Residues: CASSLESGYNEQFF.